Below, 21 T cell receptor beta chains from the same sample are listed, as sequenced in a study of blood T cell repertoires in COVID-19. Here immunoSEQ multiplex PCR was the method, and the copy in TCRdb shows in-frame clones only, minus some. The sample comprises some 120,000 clones, around 83% of which are singletons, and more than 3.5% rests with the top ten. Sequencing used peripheral blood. The source is a human donor in a cohort sampled during active COVID-19.

The chain uses TRBV18 and TRBJ2-3; possible D gene TRBD1, 6 bases. CDR1 is KGHSH, CDR2 LQKENI, per germline. This CDR3 is 14 amino acids long. V was trimmed by 5 bases and J by 1 base, leaving 10 bases between them. The CDR3: CASSLGQGTDTQYF. CDR3 sequence (DNA): TGTGCCAGCTCATTGGGACAAGGCACAGATACGCAGTATTTT.

The CDR3 sequence is CASSFQVGGAGRTDTQYF. The CDR3 nucleotides read TGTGCCAGCAGCTTCCAGGTCGGGGGGGCCGGACGCACAGATACGCAGTATTTT. The chain uses TRBV11-2 and TRBJ2-3; 8 bases line up with TRBD2. Germline V CDR1 and CDR2: SGHAT, FQNNGV. V was pared by 3 bases and J by 1 base, with 12 bases of the junction left unmatched. The CDR3 is made up of 18 amino acids.

CDR3 bases: TGCGCCAGCATCAGTTTAGTCGGGGTGAACACTGAAGCTTTCTTT. The encoded protein is CASISLVGVNTEAFF. The J gene is TRBJ1-1, the V gene TRBV5-1; D remains unclear. Deletions cut 6 bases from V and 0 bases from J, with 15 bases between. This CDR3 is built from 15 residues. Germline CDR1 SGHRS, CDR2 YFSETQ.

The chain combines TRBV3-1 (or the pseudogene TRBV3-2) with TRBJ1-2; the D is unclear. Per germline, CDR1 LGHDT and CDR2 YNNKEL (reference sequence). V dropped 1 base and J dropped 2 bases, with 17 bases sitting between them. The CDR3 spans 17 residues. Written as DNA, the CDR3 is TGTGCCAGCAGCCAAGTGGTAGCGGGAACAGTCAACTATGGCTACACCTTC. This gives the protein CASSQVVAGTVNYGYTF.

As regards this clone: One junction end does not reproduce the germline sequence, and a read error may be involved. The CDR3 loop reads CASSYRFRDTPVDF. The DNA for the CDR3 is TGTGCCAGCAGTTATCGCTTCCGGGACACCCCCGTTGATTTT. The rearrangement uses TRBV6-2 or TRBV6-3 and TRBJ2-3, with D maybe TRBD1 (6 bases). The germline gives CDR1 MNHEY, CDR2 SVGEGT. The CDR3 has 14 amino acids.

This chain links TRBV7-8 with TRBJ1-1, with 7 bases fitting TRBD1. J lost 7 bases, V lost 4 bases, and 9 bases had no gene match. Germline CDR1 is SGHVS and CDR2 is FQNEAQ. The CDR3 totals 14 residues. The CDR3 loop reads CASSSTGRGVEAFF. DNA of the CDR3: TGTGCCAGCAGCTCGACAGGGCGAGGAGTTGAAGCTTTCTTT.

The chain recombines TRBV12-3 or TRBV12-4 with TRBJ2-7, with 8 bases fitting TRBD1. The CDR3 is 13 residues long. The J segment lost 6 bases and the V segment lost 5 bases, leaving 6 bases of the junction unmatched. The CDR3 nucleotides read TGTGCCAGCAGTACAAACAGGGGGGCCGAGCAGTACTTC. Translation gives CASSTNRGAEQYF.

The V and J genes are TRBV9 and TRBJ2-3, with D perhaps matching TRBD1 (6 bases). From germline, CDR1 is SGDLS and CDR2 YYNGEE. There are 15 residues in the CDR3. Trimming removed 0 bases at V and 1 base at J, with 9 bases between. CDR3 in amino acids: CASSVAGARTDTQYF. CDR3 DNA sequence: TGTGCCAGCAGCGTAGCAGGGGCTCGCACAGATACGCAGTATTTT.

The genes are TRBV7-2 and TRBJ2-5; maybe TRBD1 (5 bases). This CDR3 is built from 13 residues. The germline V gene encodes CDR1 SGHTA and CDR2 FQGNSA. The ends were cut back, 4 bases at V and 4 bases at J, with 10 bases in the middle. The CDR3 sequence: CASSYRLTETQYF. For the CDR3, the DNA is TGTGCCAGCAGCTACAGGCTTACAGAGACCCAGTACTTC.

In this sample, this clone turned up a few times. The chain couples TRBV7-2 to TRBJ1-4, with 9 bases matching TRBD1. The J segment lost 11 bases and the V segment lost 6 bases, leaving 10 bases of the junction unmatched. Germline CDR1 and CDR2: SGHTA and FQGNSA. The CDR3 has 14 amino acids. The DNA of the CDR3 is TGTGCCAGCAGTCCCGACAGGGGGGATACGAAACTGTTTTTT. Protein: CASSPDRGDTKLFF.

The chain is built from TRBV2 and TRBJ2-7, with 7 bases that match TRBD1. The V gene end was trimmed by 6 bases and the J gene end by 3 bases; junction bases not matched to a gene: 23. There are 19 residues in the CDR3. Germline V gives CDR1 SNHLY, CDR2 FYNNEI. For the CDR3, the DNA is TGTGCCAGCAGCCCCTTCCCCCTACAGGGGCAGGCGTATGGCTACGAGCAGTACGTC. It translates to CASSPFPLQGQAYGYEQYV.

The CDR3: CASSQLGQSIYF. CDR3 DNA sequence: TGTGCCAGCAGCCAACTGGGACAGTCCATATATTTT. The J gene is TRBJ1-3, the V gene TRBV14, with 7 bases aligning to TRBD1. The CDR3 runs to 12 residues. The V segment lost 2 bases and the J segment 11 bases; nucleotides outside the gene matches: 3. The germline V gene encodes CDR1 SGHDN and CDR2 FVKESK.

V gene TRBV3-1 (or the pseudogene TRBV3-2) combines with J gene TRBJ1-2; D may be TRBD1 (5 bases). Deletions cut 3 bases from V and 8 bases from J, with 19 bases between. Germline CDR1 reads LGHDT; CDR2 reads YNNKEL (reference sequence). This CDR3 spans 15 amino acids. The CDR3 DNA is TGTGCCAGCAGCCAGGCGGGCAGGGAGGTTGAAGGCTACACCTTC. Translating gives CASSQAGREVEGYTF.

The rearrangement joins TRBV5-1 to TRBJ1-1, with D unclear. The CDR3 is 15 amino acids. Looked up from germline, CDR1 is SGHRS and CDR2 is YFSETQ. Trimming removed 0 bases at V and 2 bases at J, with 11 bases between. CDR3 sequence: CASSLAAGLNTEAFF. CDR3 nucleotides: TGCGCCAGCAGCTTGGCTGCAGGCCTAAACACTGAAGCTTTCTTT.

CDR3 coding DNA: TGCAGCGTTGAGCCCAGGGGATTCTTTGGCTACACCTTC. Translation: CSVEPRGFFGYTF. V is TRBV29-1 and J is TRBJ1-2; D might be TRBD1 (6 bases). The germline V and J ends were trimmed by 3 bases and 7 bases, with 15 bases remaining between them. Per the germline V gene, CDR1 is SQVTM and CDR2 is ANQGSEA. The CDR3 is 13 amino acids.

In this sample, this clone turned up a few times. J is TRBJ1-6 and V is TRBV7-3, with 7 bases identical to TRBD1. V was clipped by 6 bases and J by 7 bases; unmatched bases: 6. The CDR3 contains 14 residues. CDR1 SGHTA and CDR2 FQGTGA come from the germline V gene. The CDR3 nucleotides are TGTGCCAGCAGTCGGGACAGCAAAAATTCACCCCTCCACTTT. Its translation is CASSRDSKNSPLHF.

The chain uses TRBV19 and TRBJ1-6; a weak D match, TRBD1 (6 bases). The V and J ends lost 5 bases and 10 bases respectively, with 24 bases between them. Germline loops: CDR1 LNHDA, CDR2 SQIVND (reference sequence). The CDR3 contains 17 residues. Written as DNA, the CDR3 is TGTGCCAGTAGTTCTCCGAATGCCGGGACAAGAATATCACCCCTCCACTTT. Translated: CASSSPNAGTRISPLHF. The full variable domain, in which reference TRBV19 and TRBJ1-6 provide the parts outside the CDR3, is DGGITQSPKYLFRKEGQNVTLSCEQNLNHDAMYWYRQDPGQGLRLIYYSQIVNDFQKGDIAEGYSVSREKKESFPLTVTSAQKNPTAFYLCASSSPNAGTRISPLHFGNGTRLTVT.

This clone was counted a few times. The gene calls are TRBV6-5 and TRBJ2-2; D may be TRBD2 (6 bases). Germline V lookup: CDR1 MNHEY, CDR2 SVGAGI. There are 16 residues in the CDR3. V lost 0 bases to trimming and J lost 6 bases, with 14 bases between them. The CDR3: CASSYSRDSTSGELFF. The CDR3 region has the DNA TGTGCCAGCAGTTACTCGAGGGACTCTACCTCCGGGGAGCTGTTTTTT.

The rearrangement joins TRBV14 to TRBJ1-1, with D possibly TRBD1 on 5 matching bases. V lost 0 bases to trimming and J lost 5 bases, with 25 bases between them. Germline V lookup: CDR1 SGHDN, CDR2 FVKESK. The CDR3 loop spans 19 amino acids. The CDR3 DNA sequence: TGTGCCAGCAGCCAAGACCCTGCGTGGGGGGGAATTTGGGGAACTGAAGCTTTCTTT. This sequence encodes CASSQDPAWGGIWGTEAFF.

The rearrangement uses TRBV5-1 and TRBJ1-4, with D perhaps TRBD1 (5 bases). The V gene lost 4 bases and the J gene lost 8 bases, with 24 bases spanning the gap. The CDR3 contains 17 residues. Germline V lookup: CDR1 SGHRS, CDR2 YFSETQ. CDR3: CASSPGGPGVSREKLFF. As DNA, the CDR3 is TGCGCCAGCAGCCCCGGGGGTCCAGGTGTGTCTCGCGAAAAACTGTTTTTT.

The V and J genes are TRBV7-7 and TRBJ2-3; D remains ambiguous. This CDR3 is 15 amino acids long. Germline V CDR1 and CDR2: SSHAT, FNYEAQ (reference sequence). V dropped 6 bases and J dropped 4 bases, with 17 bases sitting between them. The CDR3 sequence is CASSISTHLADTQYF. CDR3 bases: TGTGCCAGCAGTATTAGCACCCATTTAGCAGATACGCAGTATTTT.